This T cell receptor (beta chain) is from a study of control samples from healthy donors and cancer patients. Deletions cut 2 bases from V and 5 bases from J, with 6 bases between. This CDR3 spans 13 amino acids. Germline CDR1 and CDR2: SGHTA and FQGTGA. Sequenced by immunoSEQ multiplex PCR; TCRdb stores in-frame clones only, minus some. In the table there are tens of thousands of clones, 85% to 95% of which are singletons. The chain recombines TRBV7-3 with TRBJ2-2; D is undetermined. The source material was blood. This sequence was found in a young man in good health. CDR3 sequence reads: CASSLYPTGELFF. CDR3 coding DNA: TGTGCCAGCAGCTTATACCCTACCGGGGAGCTGTTTTTT.